The entry below gives a single T cell receptor beta chain sequence along with its context. Its antigen remains unidentified. The data belong to a study of T cell responses to AZD1222 COVID-19 vaccine. Study-level information: Pooling was applied to second doses at about 4 or about 12 weeks. Study-wide results and caveats: Repertoires were sampled only after the peak T cell response. The CD4 TCRs associated with vaccination extended across spike and predominated at 160-218 and 743-854.

Produced via immunoSEQ multiplex PCR; TCRdb's table is partial and in-frame only. The sample has some 120,000 clones; just over 85% are singletons. Trimming shortened V by 5 bases and J by 0 bases, and 5 bases separated the two germline ends. This CDR3 spans 12 amino acids. Germline V gives CDR1 SEHNR, CDR2 FQNEAQ (reference sequence). The sample in question was peripheral blood, obtained on day 0 of AZD1222 vaccination. The rearrangement uses TRBV7-9 and TRBJ2-7; D gene uncertain. This TCR was sampled from an adult in good health. The CDR3 coding sequence is TGTGCCAGCAGCCCAACCTCCTACGAGCAGTACTTC. It translates to CASSPTSYEQYF.